The 25 T cell receptor beta chains below come from one sample, sequenced in a study of T cells in Graves' hyperthyroidism and ophthalmopathy. The TCR beta CDR3 regions underwent amplification using RNA transcripts as the source. The TCR CDR3 first-round RT-PCR relied on the HTBI primer set. Via MiXCR, TCRdb re-called the multiplex PCR reads, giving one row per CDR3 protein. The sample carries approximately 620,000 distinct CDR3 sequences, about a sixth recorded once. Sequencing was done on a sample of blood. Receptor source: a woman between 40 and 55 years old with Graves' ophthalmopathy.

At least ten counts were recorded for this clonotype. The chain combines TRBV28 with TRBJ1-2; D gene uncertain. The CDR3 length is 15 residues. The germline V and J ends were trimmed by 5 bases and 5 bases, with 18 bases remaining between them. CDR1 and CDR2 (germline): MDHEN, SYDVKM. In DNA form, the CDR3 reads TGTGCCAGCAGTGGACCCCGTAGGGCCGTTTATGGCTACACCTTC. This translates into CASSGPRRAVYGYTF.

This clonotype has ten or more counts. J is TRBJ2-3 and V is TRBV7-2; D might be TRBD1 (5 bases). Trimming pared 1 base from V and 9 bases from J, leaving 17 bases between. This CDR3 spans 15 amino acids. Germline V CDR1 and CDR2: SGHTA, FQGNSA. The DNA for the CDR3 is TGTGCCAGCAGCTTAGGGGTCGGGTTCTCAGGGACGCAGTATTTT. Encoded protein: CASSLGVGFSGTQYF.

The chain is built from TRBV3-1 and TRBJ2-1; 14 bases line up with TRBD2. The CDR3 totals 18 residues. Looked up from germline, CDR1 is LGHDT and CDR2 is YNNKEL (reference sequence). V gave up 1 base and J gave up 2 bases; unmatched junction bases: 4. CDR3 in amino acids: CASSQGLAGGLAYNEQFF. The CDR3 nucleotides read TGTGCCAGCAGCCAAGGACTAGCGGGAGGGCTCGCCTACAATGAGCAGTTCTTC.

In its sample, this clonotype was seen many times. The genes are TRBV20-1 and TRBJ2-7; D is ambiguous. V was trimmed by 3 bases and J by 4 bases, leaving 7 bases between them. This CDR3 region has 11 residues. Germline values: CDR1 DFQATT, CDR2 SNEGSKA (reference sequence). The CDR3 region is CSASPTYEQYF. The CDR3 nucleotides are TGCAGTGCTAGTCCCACTTACGAGCAGTACTTC.

This clonotype was observed many times. J is TRBJ2-1 and V is TRBV5-1; D unresolved. The CDR3 runs 15 residues. V was pared by 1 base and J by 6 bases, with 14 bases between. Germline loops: CDR1 SGHRS, CDR2 YFSETQ. The CDR3 DNA follows: TGCGCCAGCAGCTTGACTCTCGTCGGAGTCAATGAGCAGTTCTTC. It specifies CASSLTLVGVNEQFF.

The rearrangement joins TRBV5-1 to TRBJ1-1; D gene uncertain. Trimming removed 4 bases from V and 2 bases from J, with 15 bases in between. Germline CDR1 and CDR2: SGHRS and YFSETQ. CDR3 length: 15 residues. This chain's CDR3 is CASSKPTEPNTEAFF. DNA of the CDR3: TGCGCCAGCAGCAAGCCTACAGAACCCAACACTGAAGCTTTCTTT.

This sequence joins TRBV20-1 and TRBJ2-1; tentatively, D is TRBD2 (6 bases). Germline assignment: CDR1 DFQATT and CDR2 SNEGSKA (reference sequence). This CDR3 region has 14 residues. Trimming took 0 bases from V and 10 from J, leaving 16 bases between them. CDR3 DNA: TGCAGTGCTAGAGACCACGGCGGGGTACAAGAGCAGTTCTTC. It codes for CSARDHGGVQEQFF.

The gene calls are TRBV2 and TRBJ1-6; 11 positions agree with TRBD1. Germline lookup yields CDR1 SNHLY and CDR2 FYNNEI. This CDR3 spans 14 amino acids. With 6 bases clipped from V and 11 bases from J, the junction kept 6 bases outside the gene matches. CDR3 bases: TGTGCCAGCAGCCCGGGACAGGGGGGAACACCCCTCCACTTT. This codes for CASSPGQGGTPLHF.

Worth noting for this clonotype: A read error may be the cause here, since a much bigger clone is one base away. This chain uses TRBV6-1 with TRBJ2-1; possible D gene TRBD2, 6 bases. Trimming pared 8 bases from V and 10 bases from J, leaving 21 bases between. Per the germline V gene, CDR1 is MNHNS and CDR2 is SASEGT. The CDR3 has 14 amino acids. The CDR3 here is CASGRSGVAYEQFF. CDR3 coding DNA: TGTGCCAGCGGACGTTCGGGAGTAGCCTACGAGCAGTTCTTC.

This clonotype appeared once. The J gene is TRBJ2-5, the V gene TRBV7-9; 7 nucleotides align to TRBD1. Trimming cost V 1 base and J 1 base; bases outside gene matches: 3. CDR1 is SEHNR and CDR2 is FQNEAQ in the germline V gene (reference sequence). The CDR3 is 15 amino acids. CDR3 in amino acids: CASSLGGQVQETQYF. The CDR3 DNA is TGTGCCAGCAGCTTAGGCGGACAGGTCCAAGAGACCCAGTACTTC.

As to this clonotype: Because the CDR3 is missing its conserved closing phenylalanine or tryptophan, this is likely a read error. The rearrangement links TRBV12-3 or TRBV12-4 to TRBJ1-4; D gene unclear. The CDR3 runs 17 residues. V lost 7 bases to trimming and J lost 0 bases, with 18 bases between them. The chain's CDR3 is CASTSRGRGATNEKLFL. As DNA, the CDR3 is TGTGCCAGCACCTCTCGAGGGCGAGGAGCAACTAATGAAAAACTGTTTCTT.

This clonotype showed up just a few times. The chain combines TRBV12-3 or TRBV12-4 with TRBJ2-2; TRBD1 aligns across 7 bases. The V and J ends lost 8 bases and 3 bases, in that order; junction bases with no gene match: 6. CDR3 length: 14 amino acids. CDR3 sequence (DNA): TGTGCCAGCCGGATCACAGGGGACACCGGGGAGCTGTTTTTT. This gives the protein CASRITGDTGELFF.

The rearrangement joins TRBV19 to TRBJ2-7; 9 bases agree with TRBD1. V shed 9 bases, J shed 3 bases, and the junction held 6 bases outside the gene matches. Germline V gene data show CDR1 as LNHDA and CDR2 as SQIVND (reference sequence). The CDR3 extends over 13 amino acids. The CDR3, as DNA: TGTGCCAGCCGGACAGGGGTGGTCTACGAGCAGTACTTC. This gives the protein CASRTGVVYEQYF.

This clonotype has a count of ten or more. V and J are TRBV6-1 and TRBJ1-5; perhaps TRBD1 as D (6 bases). CDR3 length equals 16 residues. Germline V gene sequence: CDR1 MNHNS, CDR2 SASEGT. V lost 5 bases to trimming and J lost 4 bases, with 18 bases between them. DNA of the CDR3: TGTGCCAGCAGTCCCCGCGGGCAGGGGTCTAATCAGCCCCAGCATTTT. Translating gives CASSPRGQGSNQPQHF.

This clonotype came up a few times. The chain uses TRBV28 and TRBJ2-1; TRBD2 matches 8 bases. V lost 5 bases and J lost 6; bases outside the gene matches: 6. This CDR3 is built from 14 residues. CDR1 is MDHEN, CDR2 SYDVKM, per germline. The CDR3 region has the DNA TGTGCCAGCAGTGGCGCGGGAGGTCCCAATGAGCAGTTCTTC. Translated, it gives CASSGAGGPNEQFF. Together with reference TRBV28 and TRBJ2-1, the CDR3 gives the full variable domain: DVKVTQSSRYLVKRTGEKVFLECVQDMDHENMFWYRQDPGLGLRLIYFSYDVKMKEKGDIPEGYSVSREKKERFSLILESASTNQTSMYLCASSGAGGPNEQFFGPGTRLTVL.

On this clonotype itself: This may stem from a read error, because a much larger clone lies one nucleotide away. A read error is likely, as this CDR3 ends without the conserved phenylalanine or tryptophan. CDR3 amino acids: CAWSVAFEAFL. For the CDR3, the DNA is TGTGCCTGGAGCGTGGCCTTTGAAGCTTTCCTT. The chain has TRBV30 and TRBJ1-1; D ambiguous. This CDR3 is built from 11 residues. Between the trimmed V and J ends, which lost 3 bases and 7 bases, there was a span of 9 bases. CDR1 is GTSNPN and CDR2 is SVGIG in the germline V gene (reference sequence).

Regarding this clonotype: A single base separates this from a much larger clone, so it may be a read error. The genes are TRBV30 and TRBJ2-1; no clear D. The germline gives CDR1 GTSNPN, CDR2 SVGIG (reference sequence). The CDR3 is made up of 16 amino acids. The ends were cut back, 3 bases at V and 2 bases at J, with 17 bases in the middle. The CDR3 protein is CAWRDRLRSPYNEQFF. CDR3 bases: TGTGCCTGGAGGGACCGACTTAGAAGCCCCTACAATGAGCAGTTCTTC.

This clonotype has ten or more counts. The chain joins TRBV30 to TRBJ1-1, with a weak D call TRBD1 (5 bases). CDR3 size: 13 residues. The V end was cut by 4 bases, the J end by 0 bases, with 9 bases between. Germline V gene data show CDR1 as GTSNPN and CDR2 as SVGIG (reference sequence). This CDR3 reads CAWKGAVNTEAFF. CDR3 coding DNA: TGTGCCTGGAAAGGGGCTGTGAACACTGAAGCTTTCTTT.

This clonotype was counted many times. V usage is TRBV7-9 and J usage is TRBJ2-5; D gene uncertain. The CDR3 sequence is 13 residues long. Looked up from germline, CDR1 is SEHNR and CDR2 is FQNEAQ (reference sequence). V was trimmed by 5 bases and J by 4 bases, leaving 11 bases between them. The chain's CDR3 is CASSDWTVETQYF. The CDR3 DNA reads TGTGCCAGCAGCGACTGGACGGTAGAGACCCAGTACTTC.

The V call is TRBV28, the J call TRBJ2-7; D perhaps matches TRBD1 (6 bases). This CDR3 is built from 12 residues. The V gene lost 5 bases and the J gene lost 4 bases, with 9 bases spanning the gap. Per germline, CDR1 MDHEN and CDR2 SYDVKM. Here the CDR3 DNA reads TGTGCCAGCAGTACAGGGATATACGAGCAGTACTTC. Protein product: CASSTGIYEQYF. The full variable domain, completed using reference TRBV28 and TRBJ2-7, is DVKVTQSSRYLVKRTGEKVFLECVQDMDHENMFWYRQDPGLGLRLIYFSYDVKMKEKGDIPEGYSVSREKKERFSLILESASTNQTSMYLCASSTGIYEQYFGPGTRLTVT.

There are a few counts of this clonotype. This chain uses TRBV7-2 with TRBJ2-1; the match to TRBD2 covers 7 bases. This CDR3 region has 16 residues. CDR1 and CDR2 from the germline V gene are SGHTA and FQGNSA. With 9 bases clipped from V and 8 bases from J, the junction kept 19 bases outside the gene matches. As DNA, the CDR3 is TGTGCCAGTCGCCACCTTAGGGCGGGAGAAATGGATGAGCAGTTCTTC. It specifies CASRHLRAGEMDEQFF.

Ten or more counts support this clonotype. V is TRBV2 and J is TRBJ1-2; possibly TRBD1 for D (6 bases). CDR1 is SNHLY and CDR2 is FYNNEI in the germline V gene. The CDR3 covers 16 residues. The ends were cut back, 7 bases at V and 1 base at J, with 19 bases in the middle. Here the CDR3 DNA reads TGTGCCAGCACGGCGGGACATAGGGGATTTAACTATGGCTACACCTTC. It codes for CASTAGHRGFNYGYTF. The full variable domain, its missing parts supplied by reference TRBV2 and TRBJ1-2, is EPEVTQTPSHQVTQMGQEVILRCVPISNHLYFYWYRQILGQKVEFLVSFYNNEISEKSEIFDDQFSVERPDGSNFTLKIRSTKLEDSAMYFCASTAGHRGFNYGYTFGSGTRLTVV.

The sample holds many counts of this clonotype. The chain joins TRBV5-6 to TRBJ2-7; weak D call: TRBD1 (5 bases). The V gene lost 4 bases and the J gene lost 3 bases, with 14 bases spanning the gap. The CDR3 is 14 residues long. CDR1 is SGHDT and CDR2 is YYEEEE in the germline V gene. The DNA of the CDR3 is TGTGCCAGCAGCACCCGGACAACCCACTACGAGCAGTACTTC. This codes for CASSTRTTHYEQYF. Together with reference TRBV5-6 and TRBJ2-7, the CDR3 gives the full variable domain: DAGVTQSPTHLIKTRGQQVTLRCSPKSGHDTVSWYQQALGQGPQFIFQYYEEEERQRGNFPDRFSGHQFPNYSSELNVNALLLGDSALYLCASSTRTTHYEQYFGPGTRLTVT.

This clonotype was detected many times. V and J are TRBV11-1 and TRBJ2-1; D is possibly TRBD1 (5 bases). Per germline, CDR1 SGHAT and CDR2 FQDESV (reference sequence). The germline V and J ends were trimmed by 5 bases and 8 bases, with 19 bases remaining between them. This CDR3 has 15 amino acids. CDR3 amino acids: CASSPPYPGRDEQFF. The CDR3 region has the DNA TGTGCCAGCAGCCCCCCGTACCCAGGGCGCGATGAGCAGTTCTTC.

This clonotype has a handful of counts. The chain carries TRBV6-1 and TRBJ2-7; 8 positions agree with TRBD2. This CDR3 comprises 17 residues. V gave up 4 bases and J gave up 1 base; unmatched junction bases: 12. CDR1 and CDR2 (germline): MNHNS, SASEGT. CDR3 in DNA: TGTGCCAGCAGTGTAAACCCATGGACTAGCCGTTCCTACGAGCAGTACTTC. It codes for CASSVNPWTSRSYEQYF.